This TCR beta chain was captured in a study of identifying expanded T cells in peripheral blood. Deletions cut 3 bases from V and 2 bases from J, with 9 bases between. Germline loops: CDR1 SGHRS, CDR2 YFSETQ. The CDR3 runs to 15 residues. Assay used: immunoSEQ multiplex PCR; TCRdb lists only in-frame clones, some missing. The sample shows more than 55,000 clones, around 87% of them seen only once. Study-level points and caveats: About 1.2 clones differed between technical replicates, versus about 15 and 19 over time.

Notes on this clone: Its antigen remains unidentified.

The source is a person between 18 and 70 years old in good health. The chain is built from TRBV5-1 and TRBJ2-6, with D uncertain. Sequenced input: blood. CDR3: CASSSPAPGANVLTF. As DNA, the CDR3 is TGCGCCAGCAGCTCACCAGCCCCTGGGGCCAACGTCCTGACTTTC.